One sample yielded the 15 T cell receptor beta chains listed below, sequenced in a study of chemoradiotherapy in HPV16-positive cancers. Sequencing used immunoSEQ multiplex PCR; TCRdb keeps in-frame clones, though not all of them. The sample has over 2,500 clones; 70% to 80% are singletons. The specimen was obtained from a patient who underwent chemoradiotherapy. Source of these receptors: a human donor with HPV-associated anogenital cancer.

The chain employs TRBV27 and TRBJ2-4; 15 bases are shared with TRBD2. Germline values: CDR1 MNHEY, CDR2 SMNVEV (reference sequence). V lost 9 bases to trimming and J lost 7 bases; unmatched junction nucleotides: 7. CDR3 length: 15 amino acids. The CDR3 protein is CASRTSGGAHNIQYF. The CDR3 DNA is TGTGCCAGTCGGACTAGCGGGGGGGCTCATAACATTCAGTACTTC.

The J gene is TRBJ2-5, the V gene TRBV28; 8 nucleotides match TRBD2. With V trimmed by 8 bases and J by 5 bases, 10 bases remained unmatched. Germline values: CDR1 MDHEN, CDR2 SYDVKM. The CDR3 is 14 amino acids. The CDR3 loop reads CASSPSGSRETQYF. Written as DNA, the CDR3 is TGTGCCAGCTCCCCCAGCGGGAGTCGGGAGACCCAGTACTTC.

The V gene is TRBV6-4, the J gene TRBJ2-2; D tentatively fits TRBD1 or TRBD2 (5 bases each). Germline loops: CDR1 MRHNA, CDR2 SNTAGT. The CDR3 consists of 16 residues. Trimming pared 0 bases from V and 6 bases from J, leaving 14 bases between. This CDR3 reads CASSDSGEFFPGELFF. In DNA form, the CDR3 reads TGTGCCAGCAGTGACTCGGGGGAGTTCTTCCCCGGGGAGCTGTTTTTT.

This clone has just one count. The chain carries TRBV11-3 and TRBJ1-5; D perhaps matches TRBD1 (5 bases). V lost 9 bases and J lost 1, with 10 bases in between. The CDR3 is 13 amino acids. CDR1 and CDR2 (germline): SGHNT, YENEEA. The CDR3, as DNA: TGTGCCAGTGGCCGGGACAGCAATCAGCCCCAGCATTTT. This translates into CASGRDSNQPQHF.

This chain connects TRBV18 to TRBJ2-5; D possibly corresponds to TRBD2 (6 bases). Germline CDR1 is KGHSH and CDR2 is LQKENI. Between the trimmed V and J ends, which lost 2 bases and 2 bases, there was a span of 9 bases. The CDR3 sequence is 14 residues long. CDR3 sequence: CASSPGLAQETQYF. The CDR3 DNA is TGTGCCAGCTCACCAGGGCTAGCGCAAGAGACCCAGTACTTC.

The rearrangement joins TRBV14 to TRBJ1-2, with D possibly matching TRBD1 (5 bases). Germline-derived CDR1 and CDR2 are SGHDN and FVKESK. The CDR3 length is 14 residues. Trimming shortened V by 0 bases and J by 4 bases, and 9 bases separated the two germline ends. In DNA form, the CDR3 reads TGTGCCAGCAGCCAAGATGTGGGGGGCTATGGCTACACCTTC. Amino acids: CASSQDVGGYGYTF. Based on the CDR3 plus reference TRBV14 and TRBJ1-2, the full variable domain is EAGVTQFPSHSVIEKGQTVTLRCDPISGHDNLYWYRRVMGKEIKFLLHFVKESKQDESGMPNNRFLAERTGGTYSTLKVQPAELEDSGVYFCASSQDVGGYGYTFGSGTRLTVV.

V is TRBV15 and J is TRBJ1-4; 7 nucleotides agree with TRBD1. Unmatched junction bases numbered 8, after V lost 3 bases and J lost 7 bases. The CDR3 length is 15 residues. Germline V gene data show CDR1 as LNHNV and CDR2 as YYDKDF (reference sequence). Here the CDR3 DNA reads TGTGCCACCAGCAGGCGACAGGGCGGTAGTGAAAAACTGTTTTTT. Protein product: CATSRRQGGSEKLFF.

The chain has TRBV18 and TRBJ1-4, with a weak D call TRBD1 (5 bases). The V gene's germline CDR1 is KGHSH and CDR2 LQKENI. The CDR3 loop spans 13 amino acids. V was shortened by 6 bases and J by 4 bases, with 9 bases between the two germline ends. The CDR3 bases are TGTGCCAGCTCCGGGGACGGTAATGAAAAACTGTTTTTT. It specifies CASSGDGNEKLFF. Complete variable domain (other parts from reference TRBV18 and TRBJ1-4): NAGVMQNPRHLVRRRGQEARLRCSPMKGHSHVYWYRQLPEEGLKFMVYLQKENIIDESGMPKERFSAEFPKEGPSILRIQQVVRGDSAAYFCASSGDGNEKLFFGSGTQLSVL.

The chain has TRBV27 and TRBJ2-1; D unresolved. CDR1 is MNHEY and CDR2 is SMNVEV in the germline V gene (reference sequence). The CDR3 totals 14 residues. Trimming removed 2 bases at V and 6 bases at J, with 11 bases between. The CDR3 here is CASSLRGALNEQFF. DNA of the CDR3: TGTGCCAGCAGTTTACGCGGAGCCCTCAATGAGCAGTTCTTC.

This chain joins TRBV18 and TRBJ1-2, with D perhaps matching TRBD1 (5 bases). Germline CDR1 KGHSH, CDR2 LQKENI. Trimming took 0 bases from V and 4 from J, leaving 18 bases between them. This CDR3 has 17 residues. The CDR3, as DNA: TGTGCCAGCTCACCACCGGCGGGGCGAACAGTCGGCTATGGCTACACCTTC. Translating it yields CASSPPAGRTVGYGYTF.

This chain links TRBV29-1 with TRBJ2-5, with 8 bases that match TRBD2. Judging by the DNA end, TRBJ2-7 fits better; the J call may be wrong. The CDR3 is made up of 12 amino acids. Looked up from germline, CDR1 is SQVTM and CDR2 is ANQGSEA. In DNA, the CDR3 is TGCAGCGTCCCCGGACTAGCTGGCGAGCAGTACTTC. Its protein product is CSVPGLAGEQYF.

CDR3 in DNA: TGTGCCAGTAGTATAGGGCGAGTGACCGCCTACGAGCAGTACTTC. Amino acid sequence: CASSIGRVTAYEQYF. The chain employs TRBV19 and TRBJ2-7; D gene ambiguous. The CDR3 totals 15 residues. Per the germline V gene, CDR1 is LNHDA and CDR2 is SQIVND (reference sequence). The V end was cut by 1 base, the J end by 2 bases, with 12 bases between.

V is TRBV27 and J is TRBJ1-2; possibly TRBD1 for D (6 bases). Trimming removed 6 bases from V and 4 bases from J, with 12 bases in between. CDR3 length: 13 amino acids. Germline loops: CDR1 MNHEY, CDR2 SMNVEV (reference sequence). As DNA, the CDR3 is TGTGCCAGCAGGAGGACAGCCTCCTATGGCTACACCTTC. It is translated as CASRRTASYGYTF.

The J gene is TRBJ1-4, the V gene TRBV9; 9 bases line up with TRBD1. The CDR3 extends over 14 amino acids. Looked up from germline, CDR1 is SGDLS and CDR2 is YYNGEE. The J segment lost 6 bases and the V segment lost 4 bases, leaving 4 bases of the junction unmatched. CDR3 in amino acids: CASSQRQGDEKLFF. CDR3 DNA: TGTGCCAGCAGCCAACGACAGGGGGATGAAAAACTGTTTTTT.

The CDR3 region has the DNA TGTGCCAGCAGCCAAGACTCAGGGTTTAACTATGGCTACACCTTC. Translated: CASSQDSGFNYGYTF. The V and J genes are TRBV14 and TRBJ1-2, with a possible D match to TRBD1 (5 bases). The CDR3 extends over 15 amino acids. V was trimmed by 0 bases and J by 1 base, leaving 9 bases between them. Germline V gene data show CDR1 as SGHDN and CDR2 as FVKESK.